These 10 T cell receptor beta chains were all obtained from the same sample, sequenced in a study of T cell responses to AZD1222 COVID-19 vaccine. Here immunoSEQ multiplex PCR was the method, and the copy in TCRdb shows in-frame clones only, minus some. The data contain 120,000 or so clones, 94% of them singletons. The source was peripheral blood, collected 28 days after the second AZD1222 dose. The receptor set was obtained from an adult who received the AZD1222 COVID-19 vaccine.

As for this clone: The junction does not match germline at one end; this may be a read error. The V and J genes are TRBV27 and TRBJ1-3, with 8 bases identical to TRBD1. Germline V gene lookup returns CDR1 MNHEY and CDR2 SMNVEV (reference sequence). CDR3 length: 14 amino acids. The CDR3 nucleotides are TGTGCCAGCAGATTATCAGGGGGCGGAAACACCATATATTTT. It is translated as CASRLSGGGNTIYF.

This chain links TRBV2 with TRBJ2-7, with 8 bases that match TRBD1. The V gene's germline CDR1 is SNHLY and CDR2 FYNNEI. V lost 6 bases and J lost 10; bases outside the gene matches: 5. The CDR3 totals 11 residues. The CDR3 nucleotides are TGTGCCAGCAGACCCGACAGGGGACAGTACTTC. It codes for CASRPDRGQYF.

This chain links TRBV4-1 with TRBJ1-4; possibly TRBD1 for D (6 bases). The V and J ends lost 0 bases and 7 bases respectively, with 24 bases between them. CDR1 is MGHRA and CDR2 is YSYEKL in the germline V gene. The CDR3 is 19 residues long. CDR3 coding DNA: TGCGCCAGCAGCCAAGATCTCTCTCACAGGGCAGGGTTAATTGAAAAACTGTTTTTT. Its translation is CASSQDLSHRAGLIEKLFF.

The chain is built from TRBV7-2 and TRBJ2-7; TRBD2 is a possible D gene (6 bases). Per the germline V gene, CDR1 is SGHTA and CDR2 is FQGNSA. This CDR3 spans 15 amino acids. V was clipped by 2 bases and J by 3 bases, with 14 bases between them. The CDR3 spells CASSLLGPGDYEQYF. CDR3 nucleotides: TGTGCCAGCAGCTTACTCGGGCCGGGAGACTACGAGCAGTACTTC.

The V gene is TRBV3-1 (or the pseudogene TRBV3-2), the J gene TRBJ2-3; weak D call: TRBD1 (5 bases). The CDR3 totals 17 residues. V was pared by 0 bases and J by 0 bases, with 13 bases between. The V gene's germline CDR1 is LGHDT and CDR2 YNNKEL (reference sequence). The CDR3 coding sequence is TGTGCCAGCAGCCAAGATCCGACAGCCTCTAGCACAGATACGCAGTATTTT. Translating gives CASSQDPTASSTDTQYF.

The chain couples TRBV7-9 to TRBJ2-1; D is possibly TRBD2 (6 bases). Germline CDR1 and CDR2: SEHNR and FQNEAQ (reference sequence). Between the trimmed V and J ends, which lost 1 base and 7 bases, there was a span of 8 bases. The CDR3 contains 13 residues. CDR3 residues: CASSLGAGNEQFF. CDR3 in DNA: TGTGCCAGCAGCTTAGGAGCGGGTAATGAGCAGTTCTTC.

The rearrangement links TRBV27 to TRBJ1-6; a possible D gene is TRBD1 (6 bases). Germline CDR1 MNHEY, CDR2 SMNVEV (reference sequence). V was trimmed by 5 bases and J by 6 bases, leaving 11 bases between them. The length of the CDR3 is 14 residues. CDR3 amino acids: CASSPDRINSPLHF. The CDR3 region has the DNA TGTGCCAGCAGTCCAGACAGGATTAATTCACCCCTCCACTTT.

The chain recombines TRBV5-4 with TRBJ2-1; TRBD1 aligns across 10 bases. Germline CDR1 and CDR2: SGHNT and YYREEE (reference sequence). The CDR3 is made up of 16 amino acids. The V segment lost 4 bases and the J segment 4 bases; nucleotides outside the gene matches: 8. The CDR3, as DNA: TGTGCCAGCAGCCACACGGGACAGGGGTTTTACAATGAGCAGTTCTTC. Translated, it gives CASSHTGQGFYNEQFF. The entire variable domain, with the rest obtained from reference TRBV5-4 and TRBJ2-1, is as follows: ETGVTQSPTHLIKTRGQQVTLRCSSQSGHNTVSWYQQALGQGPQFIFQYYREEENGRGNFPPRFSGLQFPNYSSELNVNALELDDSALYLCASSHTGQGFYNEQFFGPGTRLTVL.

The chain couples TRBV6-5 to TRBJ2-1, with D uncertain. The CDR3 totals 15 residues. Looked up from germline, CDR1 is MNHEY and CDR2 is SVGAGI. V lost 6 bases and J 0 bases, leaving 12 bases between the germline ends. The CDR3 nucleotides are TGTGCCAGCAGCTCACACTCGAGCTCCTACAATGAGCAGTTCTTC. This translates into CASSSHSSSYNEQFF.

A word on this clone: At one end the junction does not follow the germline gene, possibly because of a read error. For the CDR3, the DNA is TGTGCCAGCAGCGAAGACAGGGCGGCTAACTATGGCTACACCTTC. As protein: CASSEDRAANYGYTF. The V and J genes are TRBV14 and TRBJ1-2, with 7 positions matching TRBD1. Germline CDR1 is SGHDN and CDR2 is FVKESK. This CDR3 has 15 amino acids.